Each of the 22 T cell receptor beta chains below was sequenced from the same sample in a study of blood T cell repertoires in COVID-19. Assay used: immunoSEQ multiplex PCR; TCRdb lists only in-frame clones, some missing. Of fewer than 250,000 clones listed, almost 85% are singletons. Input material: peripheral blood. The receptors were sampled from a woman in her 50s with active or convalescent COVID-19.

V is TRBV6-5 and J is TRBJ1-2, with a possible D match to TRBD1 (5 bases). The CDR3 loop spans 13 amino acids. V was cut by 2 bases and J by 8 bases, with 12 bases left in between. CDR1 is MNHEY, CDR2 SVGAGI, per germline. Written as DNA, the CDR3 is TGTGCCAGCAGTTACCCGCAGGGTTGGGGCTACACCTTC. This translates into CASSYPQGWGYTF.

This clone was counted a few times. The chain has TRBV6-1 and TRBJ1-4; D unclear. The V end was cut by 2 bases, the J end by 8 bases, with 12 bases between. The CDR3 spans 14 residues. Germline-derived CDR1 and CDR2 are MNHNS and SASEGT. The chain's CDR3 is CASSEILGREKLFF. DNA of the CDR3: TGTGCCAGCAGTGAAATATTGGGCAGAGAAAAACTGTTTTTT.

The chain recombines TRBV11-2 with TRBJ2-3, with 8 bases fitting TRBD2. Germline V gives CDR1 SGHAT, CDR2 FQNNGV. This CDR3 spans 17 amino acids. The J segment lost 2 bases and the V segment lost 0 bases, leaving 7 bases of the junction unmatched. CDR3 amino acids: CASSLDLGLALTDTQYF. CDR3 DNA sequence: TGTGCCAGCAGCTTAGATCTAGGACTAGCTCTCACAGATACGCAGTATTTT.

This chain links TRBV3-1 (or the pseudogene TRBV3-2) with TRBJ1-4; TRBD1 matches at 7 bases. Germline trimming cut 4 bases from V and 4 bases from J; bases unmatched to any gene: 3. CDR3 length: 14 amino acids. Germline V gives CDR1 LGHDT, CDR2 YNNKEL (reference sequence). The CDR3 coding sequence is TGTGCCAGCAGCCGACGACAGGGTAATGAAAAACTGTTTTTT. Protein: CASSRRQGNEKLFF.

This chain uses TRBV7-2 with TRBJ1-2; D not resolved. Germline loops: CDR1 SGHTA, CDR2 FQGNSA. This CDR3 spans 14 amino acids. Trimming took off 8 bases at V and 7 bases at J, with 20 bases between the two ends. The CDR3 DNA reads as TGTGCCAGCGGATTTGGATCAAGCGGCCTTGGCTACACCTTC. Its protein is CASGFGSSGLGYTF. The complete variable domain, with remaining parts taken from reference TRBV7-2 and TRBJ1-2, reads GAGVSQSPSNKVTEKGKDVELRCDPISGHTALYWYRQSLGQGLEFLIYFQGNSAPDKSGLPSDRFSAERTGGSVSTLTIQRTQQEDSAVYLCASGFGSSGLGYTFGSGTRLTVV.

The count of this clone is one. The chain uses TRBV10-1 and TRBJ2-7; 7 bases are shared with TRBD2. V trimming: 10 bases; J trimming: 4 bases; junction bases outside the gene matches: 13. This CDR3 contains 14 residues. Germline V gene sequence: CDR1 WNHNN, CDR2 SYGVQD (reference sequence). The CDR3 region is CATCPSGDKYEQYV. CDR3 coding DNA: TGCGCCACCTGCCCTAGCGGAGACAAATACGAGCAGTACGTC.

This clone came up a few times. The V and J genes are TRBV3-1 (or the pseudogene TRBV3-2) and TRBJ2-2; D is ambiguous. V lost 3 bases and J 6 bases, leaving 8 bases between the germline ends. This CDR3 is built from 13 residues. Germline V gene data show CDR1 as LGHDT and CDR2 as YNNKEL (reference sequence). The CDR3 DNA follows: TGTGCCAGCAGCCACCGTCGTCCCGGGGAGCTGTTTTTT. Translation gives CASSHRRPGELFF.

The chain recombines TRBV5-1 with TRBJ2-3, with D maybe TRBD1 (6 bases). Germline loops: CDR1 SGHRS, CDR2 YFSETQ. CDR3 length: 16 residues. Trimming left V 0 bases short and J 0 bases short, with 11 bases between. Written as DNA, the CDR3 is TGCGCCAGCAGCTTGGCTGGGGGCTTAAGCACAGATACGCAGTATTTT. Its translation: CASSLAGGLSTDTQYF. The full variable domain, with the rest looked up from reference TRBV5-1 and TRBJ2-3, is KAGVTQTPRYLIKTRGQQVTLSCSPISGHRSVSWYQQTPGQGLQFLFEYFSETQRNKGNFPGRFSGRQFSNSRSEMNVSTLELGDSALYLCASSLAGGLSTDTQYFGPGTRLTVL.

This sequence joins TRBV19 and TRBJ1-2; 7 positions match TRBD1. With V trimmed by 5 bases and J by 5 bases, 17 bases remained unmatched. The CDR3 contains 17 residues. The germline V gene has CDR1 LNHDA and CDR2 SQIVND (reference sequence). CDR3 protein: CASSRRQGDKERYGYTF. The CDR3 DNA is TGTGCCAGTAGTCGACGACAGGGAGATAAGGAACGGTATGGCTACACCTTC. The full variable domain, completed using reference TRBV19 and TRBJ1-2, is DGGITQSPKYLFRKEGQNVTLSCEQNLNHDAMYWYRQDPGQGLRLIYYSQIVNDFQKGDIAEGYSVSREKKESFPLTVTSAQKNPTAFYLCASSRRQGDKERYGYTFGSGTRLTVV.

This sequence joins TRBV19 and TRBJ1-3; D unclear. CDR3 length: 14 residues. The V end was cut by 10 bases, the J end by 2 bases, with 15 bases between. Germline V CDR1 and CDR2: LNHDA, SQIVND (reference sequence). CDR3 coding DNA: TGTGCCACCTACGGACTGCATGCTGGAAACACCATATATTTT. Translating it yields CATYGLHAGNTIYF.

The V and J genes are TRBV2 and TRBJ1-5; the D gene is possibly TRBD1 (5 bases). The length of the CDR3 is 15 residues. Germline V gives CDR1 SNHLY, CDR2 FYNNEI. Trimming pared 0 bases from V and 7 bases from J, leaving 13 bases between. CDR3 nucleotide sequence: TGTGCCAGCAGTGAAGCCCGGGGGGGTTACCAGCCCCAGCATTTT. Protein product: CASSEARGGYQPQHF.

The V and J genes are TRBV28 and TRBJ1-1; D unresolved. Germline V gene lookup returns CDR1 MDHEN and CDR2 SYDVKM. Deletions cut 8 bases from V and 4 bases from J, with 11 bases between. The CDR3 runs 12 residues. CDR3 region: CASLGRRTEAFF. In DNA form, the CDR3 reads TGTGCCAGCCTTGGGAGACGCACTGAAGCTTTCTTT.

The chain couples TRBV18 to TRBJ1-1, with a weak D call TRBD1 (6 bases). The CDR3 consists of 16 residues. The V gene's germline CDR1 is KGHSH and CDR2 LQKENI. Trimming left V 1 base short and J 3 bases short, with 15 bases between. The CDR3 loop is CASSPHGGLVDTEAFF. CDR3 coding DNA: TGTGCCAGCTCACCACATGGGGGCCTTGTTGACACTGAAGCTTTCTTT.

CDR3 in amino acids: CSVRGTASGDSPLHF. CDR3 DNA: TGCAGCGTACGAGGGACGGCCTCGGGGGATTCACCCCTCCACTTT. The chain joins TRBV29-1 to TRBJ1-6, with D possibly TRBD1 on 5 matching bases. The V end lost 6 bases, the J end lost 8 bases, and 20 bases lay between the germline ends. This CDR3 contains 15 residues. Germline V lookup: CDR1 SQVTM, CDR2 ANQGSEA.

The J gene is TRBJ1-3, the V gene TRBV5-1; possible D gene TRBD1, 6 bases. Deletions cut 1 base from V and 2 bases from J, with 10 bases between. The CDR3 loop spans 15 amino acids. The germline CDR1 and CDR2 sequences are SGHRS and YFSETQ. The CDR3 sequence: CASSLRGGTGNTIYF. The CDR3 DNA follows: TGCGCCAGCAGCTTGCGGGGGGGCACTGGAAACACCATATATTTT.

The rearrangement uses TRBV28 and TRBJ1-4; 10 nucleotides line up with TRBD1. Looked up from germline, CDR1 is MDHEN and CDR2 is SYDVKM. CDR3 size: 15 residues. The ends lost 6 bases at V and 10 bases at J; junction bases unmatched: 11. CDR3 sequence: CASSPLGQGELKLFF. Written as DNA, the CDR3 is TGTGCCAGCAGCCCCCTAGGACAGGGGGAGTTAAAACTGTTTTTT.

This sequence joins TRBV28 and TRBJ2-1; 7 nucleotides agree with TRBD1. The CDR3 sequence is 14 residues long. Germline V CDR1 and CDR2: MDHEN, SYDVKM. Trimming cost V 8 bases and J 6 bases; bases outside gene matches: 10. The CDR3: CASRQGGPRNEQFF. The CDR3 DNA is TGTGCCAGCCGTCAAGGGGGCCCCCGCAATGAGCAGTTCTTC.

The V and J genes are TRBV9 and TRBJ1-2; 9 positions agree with TRBD1. This CDR3 comprises 15 residues. Trimming cost V 2 bases and J 6 bases; bases outside gene matches: 8. The germline V gene has CDR1 SGDLS and CDR2 YYNGEE. The DNA for the CDR3 is TGTGCCAGCAGCGTCGACAGGGGGAGCTTTGATGGCTACACCTTC. Translated, it gives CASSVDRGSFDGYTF.

The chain uses TRBV27 and TRBJ1-4, with D perhaps TRBD1 (5 bases). Germline-derived CDR1 and CDR2 are MNHEY and SMNVEV (reference sequence). The CDR3 consists of 13 residues. The ends were cut back, 7 bases at V and 2 bases at J, with 8 bases in the middle. The DNA of the CDR3 is TGTGCCAGCAAGCGGGGGACTAATGAAAAACTGTTTTTT. Amino acid sequence: CASKRGTNEKLFF.

The chain combines TRBV3-1 (or the pseudogene TRBV3-2) with TRBJ1-3, with 8 bases lining up with TRBD1. Germline assignment: CDR1 LGHDT and CDR2 YNNKEL (reference sequence). V gave up 8 bases and J gave up 0 bases; unmatched junction bases: 6. The CDR3 has 15 amino acids. The CDR3 DNA follows: TGTGCCAGCGAGCCGGGACAGGCCTCTGGAAACACCATATATTTT. Protein sequence: CASEPGQASGNTIYF.

V and J are TRBV24-1 and TRBJ1-2; no clear D gene. This CDR3 comprises 14 residues. Looked up from germline, CDR1 is KGHDR and CDR2 is SFDVKD. The ends were cut back, 2 bases at V and 4 bases at J, with 10 bases in the middle. This chain's CDR3 is CATSDYRVGYGYTF. CDR3 in DNA: TGTGCCACCAGTGATTACCGGGTGGGCTATGGCTACACCTTC.

The CDR3: CASSSGFNEQFF. In nucleotides, the CDR3 is TGTGCCAGCAGTTCAGGGTTCAATGAGCAGTTCTTC. The V and J genes are TRBV5-4 and TRBJ2-1, with a tentative D call TRBD1 (5 bases). CDR3 length: 12 residues. From germline, CDR1 is SGHNT and CDR2 YYREEE (reference sequence). V shed 5 bases and J shed 6 bases, with 9 bases lying between them.